One sample yielded the 28 T cell receptor beta chains listed below, sequenced in a study of cytomegalovirus exposure and HLA in healthy donors. The PCR was carried out with 60 Vbeta primers and 13 Jbeta primers. The assay was immunoSEQ multiplex PCR, and TCRdb's table has in-frame clones only and misses some. The sample has approximately 150,000 clones; roughly 73% are singletons. The sample taken for sequencing was PBMCs. These receptors all stem from a woman under 30 in good health and CMV-seronegative.

The rearrangement uses TRBV10-3 and TRBJ1-2; 7 nucleotides match TRBD1. Germline V gene lookup returns CDR1 ENHRY and CDR2 SYGVKD. This CDR3 contains 18 residues. Trimming removed 0 bases from V and 1 base from J; junction bases left unmatched: 11. The CDR3 spells CAISESSTGSLYNYGYTF. In DNA, the CDR3 is TGTGCCATCAGTGAGTCCTCGACAGGGTCCTTATATAACTATGGCTACACCTTC.

CDR3 coding DNA: TGTGCCAGCAGCCTGACTAGCGGGAGTAGTAATGAGCAGTTCTTC. It codes for CASSLTSGSSNEQFF. This chain joins TRBV5-4 and TRBJ2-1, with TRBD2 identical over 12 bases. V dropped 4 bases and J dropped 7; count of bases not matched to a gene: 6. Germline CDR1 SGHNT, CDR2 YYREEE (reference sequence). The CDR3 covers 15 residues.

The chain is built from TRBV6-5 and TRBJ2-5; 11 nucleotides match TRBD2. V lost 5 bases, J lost 5 bases, and 7 bases stayed unmatched. Germline CDR1 is MNHEY and CDR2 is SVGAGI. The CDR3 has 15 residues. The CDR3 loop reads CASSRRTSGLETQYF. The CDR3, as DNA: TGTGCCAGCAGTCGTAGGACTAGCGGGTTGGAGACCCAGTACTTC.

The V and J genes are TRBV30 and TRBJ2-1; the match to TRBD1 covers 9 bases. The length of the CDR3 is 15 residues. Trimming at V came to 3 bases and at J to 10 bases, leaving 13 bases not matched to a gene. Germline V gene data show CDR1 as GTSNPN and CDR2 as SVGIG (reference sequence). The DNA for the CDR3 is TGTGCCTGGAGACCCCCTAGCAGACAGGGGGGCGAGCAGTTCTTC. Translation: CAWRPPSRQGGEQFF.

The CDR3 nucleotides are TGTGCCAGCAGCCAAGAAGTCTGGAGGCGGGGGTATAGCAATCAGCCCCAGCATTTT. This translates into CASSQEVWRRGYSNQPQHF. V is TRBV4-2 and J is TRBJ1-5; D is perhaps TRBD1 (5 bases). The CDR3 has 19 residues. CDR1 is LGHNA, CDR2 YNFKEQ, per germline. The V gene lost 0 bases and the J gene lost 0 bases, with 18 bases spanning the gap.

The chain recombines TRBV7-2 with TRBJ1-2, with TRBD1 matching 10 bases. The CDR3 is 14 amino acids. The J segment lost 7 bases and the V segment lost 5 bases, leaving 7 bases of the junction unmatched. Germline loops: CDR1 SGHTA, CDR2 FQGNSA. CDR3 region: CASSLDRGHSGYTF. DNA for the CDR3: TGTGCCAGCAGCCTCGACAGGGGGCACTCTGGCTACACCTTC.

The rearrangement links TRBV19 to TRBJ1-4; TRBD1 agrees at 7 bases. The CDR3 extends over 16 amino acids. The V gene end was trimmed by 3 bases and the J gene end by 5 bases; junction bases not matched to a gene: 9. CDR1 is LNHDA, CDR2 SQIVND, per germline (reference sequence). CDR3 sequence (DNA): TGTGCCAGTAGTATGGTCCCGACAGGGCGCAATGAAAAACTGTTTTTT. This translates into CASSMVPTGRNEKLFF.

CDR3 in amino acids: CASSWNRDGGYTF. The CDR3 nucleotides read TGTGCCAGCAGCTGGAACAGGGATGGAGGCTACACCTTC. V is TRBV11-2 and J is TRBJ1-2, with D possibly TRBD1 on 6 matching bases. The CDR3 has 13 amino acids. The germline CDR1 and CDR2 sequences are SGHAT and FQNNGV. Trimming took 4 bases from V and 8 from J, leaving 14 bases between them.

The V call is TRBV4-1, the J call TRBJ2-1, with TRBD1 identical over 7 bases. There are 16 residues in the CDR3. V gave up 3 bases and J gave up 3 bases; unmatched junction bases: 8. The V gene's germline CDR1 is MGHRA and CDR2 YSYEKL. CDR3 in amino acids: CASSHPSGTVYNEQFF. CDR3 DNA: TGCGCCAGCAGCCATCCCTCCGGGACAGTCTACAATGAGCAGTTCTTC.

The chain uses TRBV5-1 and TRBJ1-4; 7 nucleotides agree with TRBD1. The CDR3 is made up of 15 amino acids. The trim removed 3 bases at V and 5 bases at J, leaving 7 bases unmatched. Per the germline V gene, CDR1 is SGHRS and CDR2 is YFSETQ. CDR3 DNA: TGCGCCAGCAGCTCGGACAGGCTACGGAATGAAAAACTGTTTTTT. It translates to CASSSDRLRNEKLFF. Using reference TRBV5-1 and TRBJ1-4 for the parts outside the CDR3, the full variable domain is KAGVTQTPRYLIKTRGQQVTLSCSPISGHRSVSWYQQTPGQGLQFLFEYFSETQRNKGNFPGRFSGRQFSNSRSEMNVSTLELGDSALYLCASSSDRLRNEKLFFGSGTQLSVL.

This clone was counted only a few times. The rearrangement uses TRBV4-3 and TRBJ2-5, with D possibly TRBD2 on 6 matching bases. Trimming pared 2 bases from V and 4 bases from J, leaving 14 bases between. Germline V gene lookup returns CDR1 LGHNA and CDR2 YSLEER. The CDR3 loop spans 15 amino acids. CDR3 coding DNA: TGCGCCAGCAGCCAAACGATGATCGGGGGAGAGACCCAGTACTTC. Amino acid sequence: CASSQTMIGGETQYF.

The rearrangement joins TRBV4-3 to TRBJ2-3; no definite D call. Trimming took 5 bases from V and 0 from J, leaving 12 bases between them. The CDR3 runs 15 residues. CDR1 and CDR2 from the germline V gene are LGHNA and YSLEER. This CDR3 is CASSLSEASTDTQYF. The CDR3 DNA follows: TGCGCCAGCAGCTTAAGTGAGGCTAGCACAGATACGCAGTATTTT.

This chain links TRBV7-6 with TRBJ1-5, with TRBD1 identical over 7 bases. The CDR3 is 17 amino acids. Looked up from germline, CDR1 is SGHVS and CDR2 is FNYEAQ. The V gene end was trimmed by 6 bases and the J gene end by 0 bases; junction bases not matched to a gene: 11. The CDR3 bases are TGTGCCAGCAGTAGGGGGCGAGGGGGCTATAGCAATCAGCCCCAGCATTTT. Translated: CASSRGRGGYSNQPQHF. Full variable domain (outside the CDR3, taken from reference TRBV7-6 and TRBJ1-5): GAGVSQSPRYKVTKRGQDVALRCDPISGHVSLYWYRQALGQGPEFLTYFNYEAQQDKSGLPNDRFSAERPEGSISTLTIQRTEQRDSAMYRCASSRGRGGYSNQPQHFGDGTRLSIL.

This clone has only one observation. The chain couples TRBV7-9 to TRBJ2-1, with TRBD2 as a possible D gene (6 bases). Trimming removed 4 bases from V and 4 bases from J, with 23 bases in between. Germline values: CDR1 SEHNR, CDR2 FQNEAQ (reference sequence). The CDR3 runs to 18 residues. CDR3 nucleotides: TGTGCCAGCAGCTCTCCGACGAAACCCACTAGCATTTACAATGAGCAGTTCTTC. Residues: CASSSPTKPTSIYNEQFF.

This clone was detected only a few times. The CDR3 region is CASRTGGLDYGYTF. CDR3 coding DNA: TGTGCCAGCAGGACAGGGGGTTTGGACTATGGCTACACCTTC. The chain recombines TRBV28 with TRBJ1-2; 9 bases agree with TRBD1. V lost 6 bases and J lost 3; bases outside the gene matches: 5. CDR1 and CDR2 (germline): MDHEN, SYDVKM. The CDR3 length is 14 residues.

A few counts support this clone. The rearrangement links TRBV11-3 to TRBJ1-1; D is uncertain. This CDR3 comprises 17 residues. Between the trimmed V and J ends, which lost 2 bases and 4 bases, there was a span of 20 bases. CDR1 and CDR2 (germline): SGHNT, YENEEA. The CDR3 DNA is TGTGCCAGCAGCTTAAATCCCCCGGAGTTGGTGGGCACTGAAGCTTTCTTT. Translating gives CASSLNPPELVGTEAFF.

The CDR3 loop is CASSQGHYNEQFF. CDR3 nucleotides: TGTGCCAGCAGCCAAGGACACTACAATGAGCAGTTCTTC. This sequence joins TRBV6-5 and TRBJ2-1; TRBD1 is a possible D gene (5 bases). CDR1 and CDR2 (germline): MNHEY, SVGAGI. This CDR3 is 13 amino acids long. Trimming shortened V by 6 bases and J by 3 bases, and 9 bases separated the two germline ends.

This clone has just a few counts. The chain employs TRBV6-7 and TRBJ1-2, with D uncertain. TRBV6-7 falls under the ORF class, with uncertain function. V lost 2 bases and J 2 bases, leaving 27 bases between the germline ends. The CDR3 has 20 residues. Written as DNA, the CDR3 is TGTGCCAGCAGTTACCCTGCGGGCACCCCACAGTACGCAATCAACTATGGCTACACCTTC. It specifies CASSYPAGTPQYAINYGYTF.

The chain combines TRBV29-1 with TRBJ2-3, with 7 bases lining up with TRBD1. Unmatched junction bases numbered 4, after V lost 3 bases and J lost 1 base. The CDR3 contains 14 residues. In germline, CDR1 is SQVTM, CDR2 ANQGSEA. The CDR3 is CSVDTGVGTDTQYF. The CDR3 DNA reads as TGCAGCGTTGATACAGGGGTAGGCACAGATACGCAGTATTTT.

The V call is TRBV7-9, the J call TRBJ1-3; D uncertain. Germline CDR1 reads SEHNR; CDR2 reads FQNEAQ (reference sequence). This CDR3 is 14 amino acids long. Deletions cut 2 bases from V and 4 bases from J, with 9 bases between. The CDR3 here is CASSLFPGGNTIYF. Written as DNA, the CDR3 is TGTGCCAGCAGCTTATTTCCAGGAGGAAACACCATATATTTT.

The chain employs TRBV10-2 and TRBJ2-2; D gene uncertain. This CDR3 region has 13 residues. V lost 3 bases and J lost 3, with 5 bases in between. The germline V gene encodes CDR1 WSHSY and CDR2 SAAADI. CDR3 nucleotides: TGCGCCAGCAGTGAACGAGACACCGGGGAGCTGTTTTTT. It yields the protein CASSERDTGELFF.

J is TRBJ1-2 and V is TRBV5-6; TRBD1 matches at 7 bases. After removal of 3 bases from V and 6 bases from J, the junction contained 11 bases not matched to a gene. CDR1 is SGHDT, CDR2 YYEEEE, per germline. CDR3 length: 15 residues. CDR3 in DNA: TGTGCCAGCAGCTCACTGATTAGGGGGCAGGATGGCTACACCTTC. Residues: CASSSLIRGQDGYTF.

This chain connects TRBV7-3 to TRBJ2-2; D gene ambiguous. CDR3 length equals 14 residues. Germline lookup yields CDR1 SGHTA and CDR2 FQGTGA. V was cut by 5 bases and J by 3 bases, with 10 bases left in between. The CDR3 loop reads CASSQFRDTGELFF. The CDR3 nucleotides read TGTGCCAGCAGCCAATTCCGGGACACCGGGGAGCTGTTTTTT.

This chain connects TRBV7-9 to TRBJ2-7; 7 bases align to TRBD2. The CDR3 totals 13 residues. CDR1 and CDR2 (germline): SEHNR, FQNEAQ (reference sequence). J was trimmed by 5 bases and V by 3 bases; bases with no gene match: 4. The CDR3: CASSFWGGDEQYF. CDR3 in DNA: TGTGCCAGCAGCTTTTGGGGGGGGGACGAGCAGTACTTC.

The gene calls are TRBV9 and TRBJ2-1; 8 bases match TRBD2. Per the germline V gene, CDR1 is SGDLS and CDR2 is YYNGEE. The CDR3 length is 16 residues. V gave up 0 bases and J gave up 3 bases; unmatched junction bases: 5. CDR3 nucleotides: TGTGCCAGCAGCGTAGCCCACGGGACTAGCTACAATGAGCAGTTCTTC. Amino acid sequence: CASSVAHGTSYNEQFF.

The CDR3 bases are TGTGCCAGCAGGCCGCCGGGACTAGCGAACGGGGAGCTGTTTTTT. As protein: CASRPPGLANGELFF. The chain couples TRBV6-5 to TRBJ2-2; 10 bases agree with TRBD2. This CDR3 has 15 residues. Germline V gene lookup returns CDR1 MNHEY and CDR2 SVGAGI. Trimming at V came to 6 bases and at J to 7 bases, leaving 8 bases not matched to a gene.

This rearrangement joins TRBV14 to TRBJ2-1, with 7 bases fitting TRBD1. Germline CDR1 reads SGHDN; CDR2 reads FVKESK. Unmatched junction bases numbered 16, after V lost 6 bases and J lost 8 bases. This CDR3 region has 16 residues. The CDR3 sequence is CASSKSRVDRKDEQFF. The CDR3 DNA sequence: TGTGCCAGCAGTAAAAGTCGGGTGGACAGGAAGGATGAGCAGTTCTTC.

The V call is TRBV7-8, the J call TRBJ2-7, with 7 positions matching TRBD1. V shed 3 bases, J shed 5 bases, and the junction held 4 bases outside the gene matches. The CDR3 has 13 residues. Germline values: CDR1 SGHVS, CDR2 FQNEAQ. CDR3 sequence (DNA): TGTGCCAGCAGCTTCGACAGGGACCACGAGCAGTACGTC. It yields the protein CASSFDRDHEQYV.